The rows below give T cell receptor beta chains drawn from one sample of a study of neurological immune-mediated disorders. Each CDR3 protein is one row after TCRdb ran MiXCR on the 5' RACE reads. The table lists tens of thousands of distinct CDR3 sequences, 4.5% of them singletons. Material: PBMCs. These receptors all stem from a man younger than 40 with multiple sclerosis. The conserved cysteine and the conserved F or W are not part of the CDR3 here. Fields, in order: V gene, J gene, CDR3 protein.

v_gene: TRBV20-1; j_gene: TRBJ1-1; CDR3aa: SARINADGGTEAF
v_gene: TRBV3-1; j_gene: TRBJ1-3; CDR3aa: ASSPGWDSGNTIY
v_gene: TRBV5-1; j_gene: TRBJ2-7; CDR3aa: ASSVTDPSYEQY
v_gene: TRBV5-1; j_gene: TRBJ1-1; CDR3aa: ASSLVANTEAF
v_gene: TRBV7-2; j_gene: TRBJ1-5; CDR3aa: ASSWASRSNQPQH
v_gene: TRBV20-1; j_gene: TRBJ1-1; CDR3aa: SARSGSQNTEAF
v_gene: TRBV20-1; j_gene: TRBJ1-1; CDR3aa: SARESGLVQGGGMNTEAF
v_gene: TRBV7-3; j_gene: TRBJ1-1; CDR3aa: ASSQGTGEEAF
v_gene: TRBV5-1; j_gene: TRBJ2-3; CDR3aa: ASSLATDRKNTQY
v_gene: TRBV6-1; j_gene: TRBJ2-2; CDR3aa: ASNEGGGLPGELF
v_gene: TRBV15; j_gene: TRBJ2-5; CDR3aa: ATSSGTSGGIQETQY
v_gene: TRBV4-1; j_gene: TRBJ2-4; CDR3aa: ASMGVGAKNIQY
v_gene: TRBV27; j_gene: TRBJ1-6; CDR3aa: ASSLLSTEDSPLH
v_gene: TRBV6-6; j_gene: TRBJ2-3; CDR3aa: ASSPSGTGRY
v_gene: TRBV15; j_gene: TRBJ2-2; CDR3aa: ATSDGTAVGELF
v_gene: TRBV10-3; j_gene: TRBJ1-2; CDR3aa: AISEVRLT
v_gene: TRBV6-6; j_gene: TRBJ1-1; CDR3aa: ASIRESEAF
v_gene: TRBV6-6; j_gene: TRBJ2-6; CDR3aa: ASSYRQGAFSSGANVLT
v_gene: TRBV27; j_gene: TRBJ2-2; CDR3aa: ASRPTGLGGELF
v_gene: TRBV25-1; j_gene: TRBJ2-1; CDR3aa: ASSEYIGGGTYNEQF
v_gene: TRBV5-6; j_gene: TRBJ2-7; CDR3aa: ASSRARITYEQY
v_gene: TRBV3-1; j_gene: TRBJ1-2; CDR3aa: ASSQARGGYT
v_gene: TRBV20-1; j_gene: TRBJ1-5; CDR3aa: SAGGRNQPQH
v_gene: TRBV5-4; j_gene: TRBJ2-1; CDR3aa: ASSFGSYNEQF
v_gene: TRBV11-2; j_gene: TRBJ2-4; CDR3aa: ASSLEGTGKAKNIQY
v_gene: TRBV20-1; j_gene: TRBJ2-1; CDR3aa: SASPLAGGRNEQF
v_gene: TRBV12-3/TRBV12-4; j_gene: TRBJ1-2; CDR3aa: ASSTTGTANYGYT
v_gene: TRBV20-1; j_gene: TRBJ1-5; CDR3aa: SAKMGPQDKNQPQH
v_gene: TRBV7-9; j_gene: TRBJ1-1; CDR3aa: ASSLAGGTGGNKAF
v_gene: TRBV5-1; j_gene: TRBJ1-1; CDR3aa: ASSSDGAAGTEAF
v_gene: TRBV4-1; j_gene: TRBJ2-7; CDR3aa: ASSQMRTVSSYEQY
v_gene: TRBV5-5; j_gene: TRBJ2-5; CDR3aa: ASSLRAAQETQY
v_gene: TRBV6-1; j_gene: TRBJ2-1; CDR3aa: ATILGLARNEQF
v_gene: TRBV29-1; j_gene: TRBJ2-2; CDR3aa: SVGQGATNTGELF
v_gene: TRBV9; j_gene: TRBJ2-1; CDR3aa: ASNRSPPEGEQF
v_gene: TRBV3-1; j_gene: TRBJ1-2; CDR3aa: ASSHTDGYT
v_gene: TRBV28; j_gene: TRBJ2-1; CDR3aa: ASSVAGTGYNEQF
v_gene: TRBV3-1; j_gene: TRBJ1-1; CDR3aa: ASSQERVGEAF
v_gene: TRBV10-3; j_gene: TRBJ2-3; CDR3aa: AISGGALDTQY
v_gene: TRBV20-1; j_gene: TRBJ1-4; CDR3aa: SAQEGRVREKLF
v_gene: TRBV6-5; j_gene: TRBJ1-2; CDR3aa: ASSRSDGGTYGYT
v_gene: TRBV5-1; j_gene: TRBJ2-1; CDR3aa: ASQRGGPYNEQF
v_gene: TRBV5-1; j_gene: TRBJ1-5; CDR3aa: ASSLGDTSNQPQH
v_gene: TRBV7-3; j_gene: TRBJ2-2; CDR3aa: ASSSQGARHTGELF
v_gene: TRBV27; j_gene: TRBJ1-5; CDR3aa: ASSGLRNQPQH
v_gene: TRBV24-1; j_gene: TRBJ2-5; CDR3aa: ATSDLNREHQETQY
v_gene: TRBV2; j_gene: TRBJ1-2; CDR3aa: ASSDFLSGYT
v_gene: TRBV7-6; j_gene: TRBJ2-3; CDR3aa: ASSLERTTDTQY
v_gene: TRBV7-8; j_gene: TRBJ1-1; CDR3aa: ASSLVQGATEAF
v_gene: TRBV20-1; j_gene: TRBJ2-3; CDR3aa: SARDLYGRPDTQY
v_gene: TRBV7-9; j_gene: TRBJ2-1; CDR3aa: ASSLETVPRF
v_gene: TRBV30; j_gene: TRBJ1-1; CDR3aa: AWSEGQMNTEAF
v_gene: TRBV29-1; j_gene: TRBJ1-1; CDR3aa: SVEGGRGVRTEAF